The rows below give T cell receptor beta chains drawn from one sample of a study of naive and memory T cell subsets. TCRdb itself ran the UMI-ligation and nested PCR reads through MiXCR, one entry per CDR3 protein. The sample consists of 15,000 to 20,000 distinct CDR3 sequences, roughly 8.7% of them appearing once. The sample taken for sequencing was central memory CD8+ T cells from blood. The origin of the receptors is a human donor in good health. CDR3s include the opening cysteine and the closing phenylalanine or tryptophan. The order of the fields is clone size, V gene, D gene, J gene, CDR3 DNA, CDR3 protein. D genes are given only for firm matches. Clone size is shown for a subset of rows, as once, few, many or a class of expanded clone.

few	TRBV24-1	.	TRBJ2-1	TGTGCCACCAGTGATTTGTCGTCGGATGAGCAGTTCTTC	CATSDLSSDEQFF
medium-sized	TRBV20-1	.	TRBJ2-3	TGCAGTGCTAAATCGGGGTTCACAGATACGCAGTATTTT	CSAKSGFTDTQYF
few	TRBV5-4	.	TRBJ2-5	TGTGCCAGCAGCATCACTTCGGGAGAGACCCAGTACTTC	CASSITSGETQYF
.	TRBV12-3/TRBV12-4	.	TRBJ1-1	TGTGCCAGCAGTTTAGGGGAGACTGAAGCTTTCTTT	CASSLGETEAFF
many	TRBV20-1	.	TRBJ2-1	TGCAGTGCTAGAGATTTGGGGGGAGAGAACAATGAGCAGTTCTTC	CSARDLGGENNEQFF
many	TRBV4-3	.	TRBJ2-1	TGCGCCAGCAGCCAAGATGGGTTTAGCTCCTACAATGAGCAGTTCTTC	CASSQDGFSSYNEQFF
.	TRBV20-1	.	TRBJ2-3	TGCAGTGCTAATGCGCAGTATTTT	CSANAQYF
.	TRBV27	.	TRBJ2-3	TGTGCCAGCAGTTCCTTCGCGAATACGCAGTATTTT	CASSSFANTQYF
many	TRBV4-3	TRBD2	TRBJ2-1	TGCGCCAGCAGCCCTAGCGGGAGTCGATCCAATGAGCAGTTCTTC	CASSPSGSRSNEQFF
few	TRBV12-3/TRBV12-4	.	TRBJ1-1	TGTGCCAGCACCCCCAGGGTGAACACTGAAGCTTTCTTT	CASTPRVNTEAFF
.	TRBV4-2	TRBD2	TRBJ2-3	TGTGCCAGCAGCCAAACCCCACTAGCGCGTGACACAGATACGCAGTATTTT	CASSQTPLARDTDTQYF
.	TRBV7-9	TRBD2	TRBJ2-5	TGTGCCAGCAGCGCCGTCCTAGCGGGCCCGCGGGAGACCCAGTACTTC	CASSAVLAGPRETQYF
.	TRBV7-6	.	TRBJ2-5	TGTGCCAGCAGCCCGAACCCGGCCAGAGGAGAGACCCAGTACTTC	CASSPNPARGETQYF
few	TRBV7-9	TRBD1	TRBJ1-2	TGTGCCAGCAGCCAATTACACAGGGGGCCCGAATATGGCTACACCTTC	CASSQLHRGPEYGYTF
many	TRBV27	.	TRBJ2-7	TGTGCCAGCAGTTGGGGCGCCGGGACTTCACAAACCTACGAGCAGTACTTC	CASSWGAGTSQTYEQYF
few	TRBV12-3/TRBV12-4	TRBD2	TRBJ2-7	TGTGCCAGCAGCCCCCGGGGGGAATCCTACGAGCAGTACTTC	CASSPRGESYEQYF
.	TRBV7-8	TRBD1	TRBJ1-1	TGTGCCAGCAGCTTAGGTGGAGGGGGCACGAATGAAGCTTTCTTT	CASSLGGGGTNEAFF
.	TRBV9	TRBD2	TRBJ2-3	TGTGCCAGCAGCGCCGGGGGGGGAGATACGCAGTATTTT	CASSAGGGDTQYF
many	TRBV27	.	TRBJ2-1	TGTGCCAGCAGTTTTTTGAATGGGCTTGAGCAGTTCTTC	CASSFLNGLEQFF
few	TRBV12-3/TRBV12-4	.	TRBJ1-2	TGTGCCAGCAGCCTGGGGGAGGCTTATGGCTACACCTTC	CASSLGEAYGYTF
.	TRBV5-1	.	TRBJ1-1	TGCGCCAGCAGCTTGGTTTGGGGCGCGAACACTGAAGCTTTCTTT	CASSLVWGANTEAFF
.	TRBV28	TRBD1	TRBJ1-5	TGTGCCAGCAGTTTATCACAGGGGATAGGTCAGCCCCAGCATTTT	CASSLSQGIGQPQHF
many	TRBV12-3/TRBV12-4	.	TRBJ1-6	TGTGCCAGCAGCGGGATATATAATTCACCCCTCCACTTT	CASSGIYNSPLHF
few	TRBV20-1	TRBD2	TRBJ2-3	TGCAGTGCTAGGGGGGCTAGCGGGGGTTACGTGCGCACAGATACGCAGTATTTT	CSARGASGGYVRTDTQYF
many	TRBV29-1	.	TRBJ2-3	TGCAGCGCCGAGTGGACTAGCACAGATACGCAGTATTTT	CSAEWTSTDTQYF
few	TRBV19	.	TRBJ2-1	TGTGCCAGTAGTCCCCTTAGTTGGGATAATGAGCAGTTCTTC	CASSPLSWDNEQFF
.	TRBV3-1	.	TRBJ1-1	TGTGCCAGCAGCCAAGATGAGGAGACAGTAAACACTGAAGCTTTCTTT	CASSQDEETVNTEAFF
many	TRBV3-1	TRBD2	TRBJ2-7	TGTGCCAGCAGCCAAGGACTAGCGGGGTACTACGAGCAGTACTTC	CASSQGLAGYYEQYF
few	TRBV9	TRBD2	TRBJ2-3	TGTGCCAGCAGCGCTTCTAGCGGGAGGACCGCAGATACGCAGTATTTT	CASSASSGRTADTQYF
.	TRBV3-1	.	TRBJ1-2	TGTGCCAGCAGCCAAGAGGTGACAGACTATGGCTACACCTTC	CASSQEVTDYGYTF
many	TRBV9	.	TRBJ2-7	TGTGCCAGCAGCCCAGACACCTTCTACGAGCAGTACTTC	CASSPDTFYEQYF
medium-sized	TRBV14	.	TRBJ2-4	TGTGCCAGCAGCCAAGCAGGGATCGGTCAGTACTTC	CASSQAGIGQYF
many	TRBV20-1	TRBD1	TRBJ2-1	TGCAGTGCTAAAGCTGACAGGGGGCGAAACAATGAGCAGTTCTTC	CSAKADRGRNNEQFF
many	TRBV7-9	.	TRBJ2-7	TGTGCCAGCAGCTTAGCGCGGGGAGGCGAGCAGTACTTC	CASSLARGGEQYF
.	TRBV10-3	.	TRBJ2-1	TGTGCCATCGGGGTTTCCCGGGGTGAGCAGTTCTTC	CAIGVSRGEQFF
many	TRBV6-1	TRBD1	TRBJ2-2	TGTGCCAGCGGGGGACAGCTTGACACCGGGGAGCTGTTTTTT	CASGGQLDTGELFF
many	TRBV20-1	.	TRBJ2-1	TGCAGTGCCAAAGGGGGGGGTGAATACAATGAGCAGTTCTTC	CSAKGGGEYNEQFF
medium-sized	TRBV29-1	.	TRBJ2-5	TGCAGCGTTGCAAGTGTCTCCCAAGAGACCCAGTACTTC	CSVASVSQETQYF
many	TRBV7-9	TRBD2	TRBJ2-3	TGTGCCAGCCGATATTTAGCGGGGATGTGGGAGAGCACAGATACGCAGTATTTT	CASRYLAGMWESTDTQYF
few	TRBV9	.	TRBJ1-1	TGTGCCAGCAGCCAAGGGGACATGAACACTGAAGCTTTCTTT	CASSQGDMNTEAFF
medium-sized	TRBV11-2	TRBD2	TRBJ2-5	TGTGCCAGCAGCGGAATAGCGGGGGGGAGAGAGACCCAGTACTTC	CASSGIAGGRETQYF
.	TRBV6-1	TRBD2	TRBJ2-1	TGTGCCAGCAGCCTGACTAGCGGGGATTACAATGAGCAGTTCTTC	CASSLTSGDYNEQFF
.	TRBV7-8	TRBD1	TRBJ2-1	TGTGCCAGCAGCTTAGAGACAGGGAGCTCCTACAATGAGCAGTTCTTC	CASSLETGSSYNEQFF
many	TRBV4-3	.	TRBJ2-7	TGCGCCAGCAGCCAGACTACTGCGGGCTACTACGAGCAGTACTTC	CASSQTTAGYYEQYF
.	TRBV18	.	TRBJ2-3	TGTGCCAGCTCATGGGAGTCAGATACGCAGTATTTT	CASSWESDTQYF
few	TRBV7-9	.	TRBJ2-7	TGTGCCAGCAGCAGTATCAGCTCCTACGAGCAGTACTTC	CASSSISSYEQYF
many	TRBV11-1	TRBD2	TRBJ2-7	TGTGCCAGCAGCGGGACTAGCGGGGCCTCCTACGAGCAGTACTTC	CASSGTSGASYEQYF
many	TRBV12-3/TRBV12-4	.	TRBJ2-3	TGTGCCAGCAGTCCCCCATCGGATACGCAGTATTTT	CASSPPSDTQYF
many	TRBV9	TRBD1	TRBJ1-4	TGTGCCAGCAGCGCCGGGACAGGCCGAGAAAAACTGTTTTTT	CASSAGTGREKLFF
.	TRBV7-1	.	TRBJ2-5	TGTGCCAGCAGCTCAGGGGACCCCAACGAGACCCAGTACTTC	CASSSGDPNETQYF
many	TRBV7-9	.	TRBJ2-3	TGTGCCAGCAGCCCGAGAGGGGATACGCAGTATTTT	CASSPRGDTQYF
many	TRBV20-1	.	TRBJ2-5	TGCAGTGCTAGAACGGGGGAGCCCCAAGAGACCCAGTACTTC	CSARTGEPQETQYF
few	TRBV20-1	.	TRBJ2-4	TGCAGTGCTAGTGGGCGAGCCAAAAACATTCAGTACTTC	CSASGRAKNIQYF
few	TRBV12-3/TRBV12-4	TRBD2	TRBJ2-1	TGTGCCAGCAGACCGGGACTAGGAGTCTCCCGGACCGGGCAGTTCTTC	CASRPGLGVSRTGQFF